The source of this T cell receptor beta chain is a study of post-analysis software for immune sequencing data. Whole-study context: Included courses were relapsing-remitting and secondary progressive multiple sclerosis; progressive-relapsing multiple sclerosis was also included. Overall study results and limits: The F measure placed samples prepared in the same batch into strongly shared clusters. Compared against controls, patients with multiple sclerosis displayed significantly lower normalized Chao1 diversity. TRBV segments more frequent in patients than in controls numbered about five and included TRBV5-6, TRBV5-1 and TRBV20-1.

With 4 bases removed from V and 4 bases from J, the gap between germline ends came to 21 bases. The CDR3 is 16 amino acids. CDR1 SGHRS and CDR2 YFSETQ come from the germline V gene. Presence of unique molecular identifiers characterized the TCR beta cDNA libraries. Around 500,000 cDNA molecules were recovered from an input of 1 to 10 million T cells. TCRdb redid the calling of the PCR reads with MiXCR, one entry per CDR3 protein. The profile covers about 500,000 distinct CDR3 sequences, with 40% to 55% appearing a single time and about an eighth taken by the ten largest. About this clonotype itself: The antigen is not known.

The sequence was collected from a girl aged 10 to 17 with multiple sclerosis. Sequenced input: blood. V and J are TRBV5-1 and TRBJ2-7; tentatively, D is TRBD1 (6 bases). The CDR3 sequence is CASSLGTRGPLYEQYF. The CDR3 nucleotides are TGCGCCAGCAGCCTCGGGACAAGGGGTCCTCTTTACGAGCAGTACTTC.